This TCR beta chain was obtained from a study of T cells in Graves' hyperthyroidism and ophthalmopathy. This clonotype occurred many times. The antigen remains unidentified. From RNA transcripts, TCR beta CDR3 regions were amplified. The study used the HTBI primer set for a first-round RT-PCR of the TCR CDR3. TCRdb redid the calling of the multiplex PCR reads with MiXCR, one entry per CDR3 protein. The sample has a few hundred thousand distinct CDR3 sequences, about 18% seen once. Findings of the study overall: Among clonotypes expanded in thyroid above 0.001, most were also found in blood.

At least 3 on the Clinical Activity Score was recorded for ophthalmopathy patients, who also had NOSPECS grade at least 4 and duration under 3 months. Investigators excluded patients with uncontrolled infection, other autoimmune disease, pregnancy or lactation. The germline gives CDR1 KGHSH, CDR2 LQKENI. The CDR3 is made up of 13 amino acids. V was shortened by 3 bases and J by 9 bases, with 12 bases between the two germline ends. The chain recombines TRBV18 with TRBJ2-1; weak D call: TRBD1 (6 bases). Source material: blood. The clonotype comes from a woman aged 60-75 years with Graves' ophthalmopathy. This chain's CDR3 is CASSPSRGGEQFF. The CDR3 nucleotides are TGTGCCAGCTCACCGTCTCGAGGGGGTGAGCAGTTCTTC.